Shown below are 28 T cell receptor beta chains from a single sample sequenced in a study of tumor-infiltrating lymphocytes in primary liver carcinoma. Starting material for RNA and DNA co-extraction consisted of roughly 20-34 mg of unsorted bulk tissue. Starting material of 400 to 600 ng total RNA yielded TCR beta cDNA via a constant-region primer. Slightly modified ARM-PCR, run as three nested multiplex PCR rounds, produced the TCR beta libraries. PCR rounds one and two used TRBV1-TRBV30 forward primers with a C-beta reverse primer for roughly 10 cycles each. One entry per CDR3 protein, called by TCRdb with MiXCR from the multiplex PCR reads. The sample consists of approximately 79,000 distinct CDR3 sequences, more than 60% of them appearing once. Material: liver tumor tissue from sampling region 4. The sample's subset: tumor region T4, right-lateral pole. These receptors were obtained from a man aged 40-50 years with primary liver carcinoma and hepatitis B virus infection.

To note about this clonotype: This could be a read error, since a much larger clone is one nucleotide away. The gene calls are TRBV5-4 and TRBJ2-3; 12 nucleotides align to TRBD2. The V and J ends lost 4 bases and 4 bases, in that order; junction bases with no gene match: 7. Germline-derived CDR1 and CDR2 are SGHNT and YYREEE (reference sequence). The length of the CDR3 is 16 residues. Here the CDR3 DNA reads TGTGCCAGCAGCCAGGAGCTAGCGGGAGGGCCAGATACGCAGTATTTT. Its translation: CASSQELAGGPDTQYF.

This clonotype turned up a few times. J is TRBJ1-2 and V is TRBV2; D not certain. V shed 6 bases and J shed 3 bases, with 8 bases lying between them. Per the germline V gene, CDR1 is SNHLY and CDR2 is FYNNEI. The length of the CDR3 is 12 residues. This CDR3 reads CASRGFYYGYTF. In DNA form, the CDR3 reads TGTGCCAGCAGGGGTTTCTACTATGGCTACACCTTC.

With regard to this clonotype: A read error may account for a junction end that differs from germline. The chain links TRBV4-2 to TRBJ2-7; 9 positions agree with TRBD2. The CDR3 runs 16 residues. CDR1 and CDR2 from the germline V gene are LGHNA and YNFKEQ. CDR3 bases: TGTGCCAGCATCCAAGACCTGTCTAGCGGGGACTACGAGCAGTACTTC. This translates into CASIQDLSSGDYEQYF.

The sample holds one count of this clonotype. Sequence at one end of the junction differs from germline and may be a read error. The chain combines TRBV30 with TRBJ2-2, with D perhaps being TRBD1 or TRBD2 (6 bases each). The CDR3 spans 13 residues. Per germline, CDR1 GTSNPN and CDR2 SVGIG (reference sequence). DNA for the CDR3: TGTGCCATGAACAGGGAGGACACCGGGGAGCTGTTTTTC. Protein: CAMNREDTGELFF. Variable domain in full (rest from reference TRBV30 and TRBJ2-2): SQTIHQWPATLVQPVGSPLSLECTVEGTSNPNLYWYRQAAGRGLQLLFYSVGIGQISSEVPQNLSASRPQDRQFILSSKKLLLSDSGFYLCAMNREDTGELFFGEGSRLTVL.

This clonotype came up once. Lacking the conserved final phenylalanine or tryptophan, this CDR3 likely reflects a read error. The chain employs TRBV12-3 or TRBV12-4 and TRBJ1-5; no clear D gene. The CDR3 is 14 residues long. The DNA of the CDR3 is TGTGCCAGCAGCAAGGGCCCAAACAATCAGCTCCAGCATTTA. Protein product: CASSKGPNNQLQHL.

Notes on this clonotype: It is likely a read error, because the conserved phenylalanine at the end of the CDR3 is missing. The chain links TRBV28 to TRBJ2-3, with 14 bases fitting TRBD2. Germline values: CDR1 MDHEN, CDR2 SYDVKM. The CDR3 runs 16 residues. The CDR3 sequence is CAGSWTSGRSTDTQYS. CDR3 nucleotide sequence: TGTGCCGGCAGTTGGACTAGCGGGAGGTCCACAGATACGCAGTATTCT.

The rearrangement links TRBV4-1 to TRBJ2-1; the match to TRBD2 covers 10 bases. Germline CDR1 MGHRA, CDR2 YSYEKL. J was trimmed by 7 bases and V by 5 bases; bases with no gene match: 23. The CDR3 runs to 20 residues. The CDR3 is CASSSSDSGQAGGPGNEQFF. Here the CDR3 DNA reads TGCGCCAGCAGCTCCTCAGATAGCGGACAAGCGGGAGGGCCGGGAAATGAGCAGTTCTTC.

With regard to this clonotype: It may be a read error: a sequence one base away is much more abundant. V usage is TRBV14 and J usage is TRBJ2-1; 10 bases map to TRBD2. Germline V gives CDR1 SGHDN, CDR2 FVKESK. The CDR3 covers 18 residues. The CDR3 bases are TGTGCCAGCAGCGTTCTAGCGGGAGTTAAGGGTTCCTGCAATGAGCAGTTCTTC. Translation gives CASSVLAGVKGSCNEQFF.

Note on this clonotype: This clone may be a read error of a much larger clone one base away. The rearrangement links TRBV5-8 to TRBJ2-3; D call uncertain. The CDR3 is 18 residues long. Per germline, CDR1 SGHTS and CDR2 YDEGEE. V was shortened by 4 bases and J by 10 bases, with 31 bases between the two germline ends. The CDR3, as DNA: TGTGCCAGCAGCCTCGTTCGGACCTCCTCCCCTGCAGAACATGCGCAGTATTTT. Amino acids: CASSLVRTSSPAEHAQYF.

The gene calls are TRBV11-1 and TRBJ2-7; D is perhaps TRBD1 (5 bases). The ends were cut back, 5 bases at V and 12 bases at J, with 26 bases in the middle. CDR1 SGHAT and CDR2 FQDESV come from the germline V gene (reference sequence). CDR3 size: 15 residues. Written as DNA, the CDR3 is TGTGCCAGCAGCCCCACGGACATGGGCGCCTACGATCTGTACTTC. Its protein is CASSPTDMGAYDLYF.

As regards this clonotype: Its ends do not fully match the called genes, so a read error is possible. V is TRBV12-3 or TRBV12-4 and J is TRBJ1-5; TRBD1 aligns across 7 bases. The CDR3 spans 15 residues. The CDR3 DNA reads as TGTGCCAGCAATCCTAGGGACAGCCCCAATAAGCCCCAGCATTTT. This codes for CASNPRDSPNKPQHF.

About this clonotype: Without the conserved terminal phenylalanine or tryptophan, this CDR3 likely stems from a read error. V usage is TRBV14 and J usage is TRBJ2-1, with D perhaps TRBD1 (8 bases). The CDR3 is 15 residues long. CDR1 and CDR2 (germline): SGHDN, FVKESK. The CDR3 nucleotides read TGTACCAGCAGCCTCACAGGGGGGGTTGGAGGTGAGCAGTTCCTC. It is translated as CTSSLTGGVGGEQFL.

In regard to this clonotype: An end of the junction does not agree with germline; a read error may underlie this. The chain joins TRBV29-1 to TRBJ2-7, with a tentative D call TRBD2 (5 bases). Germline CDR1 and CDR2: SQVTM and ANQGSEA. This CDR3 has 13 amino acids. CDR3: CSIEGYGSYEQYF. DNA for the CDR3: TGCAGCATTGAGGGATACGGCTCCTACGAGCAGTACTTC.

In the case of this clonotype: A read error may be the cause here, since a much bigger clone is one base away. The gene calls are TRBV13 and TRBJ2-1; no reliable D call. The V gene lost 3 bases and the J gene lost 9 bases, with 6 bases spanning the gap. Germline CDR1 PRHDT, CDR2 FYEKMQ (reference sequence). The CDR3 length is 11 residues. CDR3 DNA sequence: TGTGCCAGCAGCTTCAACATTGAGCAGTTCTTC. The encoded protein is CASSFNIEQFF.

This clonotype was counted once. V and J are TRBV11-2 and TRBJ2-2; possibly TRBD1 for D (6 bases). Trimming removed 5 bases from V and 0 bases from J, with 16 bases in between. In germline, CDR1 is SGHAT, CDR2 FQNNGV. CDR3 length: 17 amino acids. The CDR3 nucleotides read TGTGCCAGCAGCCCCAACGTGGGACATGCGAACACCGGGGAGCTGTTTTTT. Translating gives CASSPNVGHANTGELFF.

Notes on this clonotype: The junction shows a germline mismatch at one end, possibly a read error. The J gene is TRBJ2-6, the V gene TRBV5-1; 8 positions agree with TRBD1. This CDR3 comprises 16 residues. The germline V gene has CDR1 SGHRS and CDR2 YFSETQ. In DNA form, the CDR3 reads TGTGCCTGCAGCTCGACAGGGGAGCCTGGGGCCAACGTCCTGACTTTC. The encoded protein is CACSSTGEPGANVLTF.

Notes on this clonotype: An end of the junction differs from the germline gene, which may be a read error. This rearrangement joins TRBV10-3 to TRBJ2-5, with a tentative D call TRBD1 (5 bases). The CDR3 sequence is 15 residues long. Per the germline V gene, CDR1 is ENHRY and CDR2 is SYGVKD. This CDR3 is CAFSAEQAVQETQYF. The CDR3 DNA follows: TGTGCCTTCAGCGCCGAACAGGCGGTACAAGAGACCCAGTACTTC.

This clonotype was seen only a few times. The chain's CDR3 is CASSLSHARGRDTQYF. In nucleotides, the CDR3 is TGTGCCAGCAGCTTATCCCACGCGAGGGGGCGGGATACGCAGTATTTT. The chain is built from TRBV7-3 and TRBJ2-3; 7 bases fit TRBD1. This CDR3 contains 16 residues. Germline-derived CDR1 and CDR2 are SGHTA and FQGTGA. Unmatched junction bases numbered 11, after V lost 2 bases and J lost 6 bases.

Notes on this clonotype: At one end, the junction sequence differs from germline, possibly due to a read error. J is TRBJ1-2 and V is TRBV10-3; 7 nucleotides agree with TRBD1. CDR3 size: 16 residues. The germline V gene has CDR1 ENHRY and CDR2 SYGVKD. CDR3 nucleotide sequence: TGTGCCATTAGTGGCAGCGCCGCCGGGACAGACTGTGGCTACACCTTC. Translated, it gives CAISGSAAGTDCGYTF.

To note about this clonotype: Because the CDR3 is missing its conserved closing phenylalanine or tryptophan, this is likely a read error. The chain links TRBV11-2 to TRBJ2-7; 8 bases fit TRBD1. V was pared by 8 bases and J by 6 bases, with 12 bases of the junction left unmatched. This CDR3 region has 14 residues. The germline V gene has CDR1 SGHAT and CDR2 FQNNGV. Here the CDR3 reads CASGSGQGGREQYI. CDR3 sequence (DNA): TGTGCCAGCGGCTCAGGACAGGGCGGCCGCGAGCAGTACATC.

As concerns this clonotype: One junction end disagrees with the germline gene, perhaps due to a read error. The chain joins TRBV7-9 to TRBJ2-5; TRBD1 agrees at 10 bases. The CDR3 loop spans 16 amino acids. In germline, CDR1 is SEHNR, CDR2 FQNEAQ (reference sequence). CDR3 loop: CARSSRDRGVQETQYF. The CDR3 DNA is TGTGCCAGAAGCTCCCGGGACAGGGGAGTCCAAGAAACCCAGTACTTC.

The chain has TRBV28 and TRBJ2-5; D might be TRBD2 (6 bases). V was trimmed by 0 bases and J by 4 bases, leaving 12 bases between them. The V gene's germline CDR1 is MDHEN and CDR2 SYDVKM. This CDR3 is built from 15 residues. This CDR3 is CASSLWETSVETQYF. As DNA, the CDR3 is TGTGCCAGCAGTTTATGGGAGACTAGTGTAGAGACCCAGTACTTC.

To note about this clonotype: The junction shows a germline mismatch at one end, possibly a read error. V and J are TRBV6-1 and TRBJ2-1; 11 bases fit TRBD2. The V gene's germline CDR1 is MNHNS and CDR2 SASEGT. The CDR3 consists of 14 residues. CDR3 protein: CVSSLAGAINEQFF. For the CDR3, the DNA is TGTGTCAGCTCACTAGCGGGAGCGATTAATGAGCAGTTCTTC.

For this clonotype: Since no conserved phenylalanine or tryptophan closes the CDR3, a read error is the likely cause. The chain carries TRBV11-2 and TRBJ2-5; TRBD1 is a possible D gene (6 bases). Germline CDR1 is SGHAT and CDR2 is FQNNGV. The CDR3 length is 15 residues. Trimming stripped 9 bases from V and 4 bases from J, with 21 bases between. Written as DNA, the CDR3 is TGTGCCAGTAGCGACCTGACAGGAACGGGAGAGACCCAGTACCTC. Translation gives CASSDLTGTGETQYL.

Points on this clonotype: An end of the junction does not agree with germline; a read error may underlie this. The V gene is TRBV24-1, the J gene TRBJ2-1; possible D gene TRBD2, 5 bases. The CDR3 is 15 residues long. The V gene's germline CDR1 is KGHDR and CDR2 SFDVKD. Written as DNA, the CDR3 is TGTGCCACCTGTGATTCGCGGGCCTTCTTAAGCGAGCAGTTCTTC. This encodes CATCDSRAFLSEQFF.

Points on this clonotype: The germline gene is not matched at one end of the junction; a read error may be the cause. The V call is TRBV6-5, the J call TRBJ2-3; D uncertain. CDR1 is MNHEY and CDR2 is SVGAGI in the germline V gene. The CDR3 extends over 8 amino acids. The CDR3 region is CASLTQYF. CDR3 in DNA: TGCGCCAGCCTCACGCAGTATTTT.

Concerning this clonotype itself: A single base separates this from a much larger clone, so it may be a read error. The genes are TRBV28 and TRBJ1-2; a weak D match, TRBD1 (5 bases). V gave up 7 bases and J gave up 8 bases, with 17 bases separating them. The CDR3 contains 13 residues. Germline lookup yields CDR1 MDHEN and CDR2 SYDVKM. For the CDR3, the DNA is TGTGCCAGCACTTCGACAGACCTAGACGGCTACACCTTC. Protein product: CASTSTDLDGYTF.

The chain combines TRBV14 with TRBJ2-5; unclear D gene. This CDR3 region has 13 residues. Germline-derived CDR1 and CDR2 are SGHDN and FVKESK. Trimming left V 6 bases short and J 5 bases short, with 13 bases between. In nucleotides, the CDR3 is TGTGCCAGCAGATCAAGGGTTTGGGAGACCCAGTACTTC. It specifies CASRSRVWETQYF.